These T cell receptor beta chains were read from a single sample in a study of CD8+CD57+ T cells in acquired aplastic anemia. MiXCR, applied by TCRdb to the reads, yields one record per CDR3 protein. Of about 81,000 distinct CDR3 sequences in the sample, about half are singletons; the top ten hold 66%. Input material: sorted CD4+, CD8+, or CD8+CD57+ T cells (not recorded which) from PBMCs. The source of these receptors is a human donor in good health, serving as a control. Each CDR3 is given with its conserved first and last residue.

>TRBJ1-1|TRBV6-2/TRBV6-3|20
CASSHQPSYRGAPANTEAFF
>TRBJ1-2|TRBV20-1|12
CSARQGNGGYTF
>TRBJ2-1|TRBV7-6|16
CASSEAGGPYPGEQFF
>TRBJ2-7|TRBV19|14
CASSGTGGFYEQYF
>TRBJ1-2|TRBV19|12
CASSIEGHGYTF
>TRBJ1-2|TRBV19|14
CASSTTGVLYGYTF
>TRBJ1-2|TRBV7-9|14
CASSLEADDYGYTF
>TRBJ2-3|TRBV29-1|11
CSVQGTDTQYF
>TRBJ2-2|TRBV12-5|15
CASGLLNGLTGELFF
>TRBJ2-7|TRBV9|16
CASSSSSGTGDYEQYF
>TRBJ2-7|TRBV2|13
CASSEDQSHEQYF
>TRBJ1-5|TRBV12-3/TRBV12-4|14
CASSLGGPNQPQHF
>TRBJ1-2|TRBV15|16
CATSRDATGANYGYTF
>TRBJ2-7|TRBV9|14
CASSIGRSSYEQYF
>TRBJ2-3|TRBV25-1|14
CASQTGKSTDTQYF
>TRBJ2-5|TRBV2|16
CASRPGTSSAQETQYF
>TRBJ2-7|TRBV20-1|12
CSAQGSSYEQYF
>TRBJ2-3|TRBV12-3/TRBV12-4|10
CATGADTQYF
>TRBJ1-3|TRBV2|15
CASRSPRGSGNTIYF
>TRBJ1-1|TRBV5-1|11
CASSLGAEALF
>TRBJ1-2|TRBV19|12
CASSIARVGYTF
>TRBJ2-7|TRBV11-1|20
CASSARGPRTVGQATYEQYF
>TRBJ2-7|TRBV5-6|12
CASSSESYEQYF
>TRBJ1-4|TRBV24-1|15
CATSDQTGGGEKLFF
>TRBJ1-5|TRBV27|14
CASRPGGSNQPQHF
>TRBJ1-1|TRBV11-2|14
CASSPNMKYTEAFF
>TRBJ1-6|TRBV2|15
CASSESRAVDSPLHF
>TRBJ1-2|TRBV13|15
CASSPQIDRTGGYTF
>TRBJ1-5|TRBV24-1|10
CATSVQPQHF
>TRBJ2-7|TRBV3-1|15
CASSQDGAGISEQYF
>.|TRBV19|15
CASSSKREPPYEQYF
>TRBJ1-5|TRBV10-3|11
CAGGPNQPQHF
>TRBJ1-1|TRBV2|14
CASLGRGKNTEAFF
>TRBJ2-7|TRBV3-1|14
CASSQDPDSYEQCF
>TRBJ1-6|TRBV3-1|15
CASSQDRGSGRPLHF
>TRBJ2-1|TRBV7-9|14
CASSQGLASGEQFF
>TRBJ2-5|TRBV7-6|19
CASSLDSGWASGREETQYF
>TRBJ2-5|TRBV7-2|16
CASSWKGRRAQETQYF
>TRBJ2-7|TRBV2|13
CASTAGVGGEQYF
>TRBJ2-5|TRBV19|14
CASTSTGRIETQYF
>TRBJ1-5|TRBV10-3|15
CAISESQGSNQPQHF
>TRBJ2-2|TRBV5-8|17
CASSLADGSEHTGELFF
>TRBJ2-2|TRBV11-2|15
CASSLLAGVPGELFF